This T cell receptor (beta chain) was captured by sequencing in a study of shared clonotypes between healthy human individuals. Study outcomes and limitations: The rarefaction results pointed to incomplete sorted-subset sequencing despite large depth. Compared with clonotypes that all four donors shared, non-shared clonotypes had lower generation probabilities. Naive subsets generally had larger estimated richness than memory subsets.

Concerning this clone itself: Its matching antigen is unknown.

The CDR3 runs 13 residues. V lost 2 bases and J 7 bases, leaving 12 bases between the germline ends. CDR1 is GTSNPN, CDR2 SVGIG, per germline (reference sequence). Repertoires were generated with immunoSEQ multiplex PCR, while TCRdb's copy carries only in-frame clones and drops some. The sample comprises 2 million to 2.5 million clones, 95% of which are singletons, and 0.1% to 0.15% rests with the top ten. The TCR was taken from a man in his late teens or twenties in good health. The material sequenced was naive CD4+ T cells sorted from blood. Regarding subset: CD45RA+ positively selected. The chain has TRBV30 and TRBJ1-5; D remains unclear. The CDR3 region is CAWSTLSGQPQHF. DNA of the CDR3: TGTGCCTGGAGTACCTTATCTGGGCAGCCCCAGCATTTT.